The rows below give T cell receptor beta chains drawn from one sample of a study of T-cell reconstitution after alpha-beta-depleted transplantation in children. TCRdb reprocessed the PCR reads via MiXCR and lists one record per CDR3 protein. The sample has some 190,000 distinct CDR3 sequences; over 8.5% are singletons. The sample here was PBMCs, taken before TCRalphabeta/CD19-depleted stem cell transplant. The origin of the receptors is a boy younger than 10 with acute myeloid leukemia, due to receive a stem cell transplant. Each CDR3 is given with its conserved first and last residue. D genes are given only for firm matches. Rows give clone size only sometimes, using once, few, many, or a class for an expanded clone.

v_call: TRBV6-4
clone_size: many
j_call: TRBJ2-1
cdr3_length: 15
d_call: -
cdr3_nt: TGTGCCAGCAGTGAAAGGGTGAACTCTTACAATGAGCAGTTCTTC
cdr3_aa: CASSERVNSYNEQFF

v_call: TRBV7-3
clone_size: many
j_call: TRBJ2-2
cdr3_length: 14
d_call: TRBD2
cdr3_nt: TGTGCCAGCACCTCAGCGGGGGTCACCGGGGAGCTGTTTTTT
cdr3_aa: CASTSAGVTGELFF

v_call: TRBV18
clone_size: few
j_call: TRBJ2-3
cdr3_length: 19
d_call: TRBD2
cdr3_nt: TGTGCCAGCTCACCATCCTTTCTAGCGGGAGACTTAGCCACAGATACGCAGTATTTT
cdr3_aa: CASSPSFLAGDLATDTQYF

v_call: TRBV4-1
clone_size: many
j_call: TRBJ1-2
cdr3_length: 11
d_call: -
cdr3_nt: TGCGCCAGCAGCCAAGAACCAGCTACCCCCTTC
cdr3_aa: CASSQEPATPF

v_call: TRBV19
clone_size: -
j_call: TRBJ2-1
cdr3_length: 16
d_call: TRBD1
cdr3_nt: TGTGCCAGTAGTCTTCCCTTGGGACAGGGGTTGAATGAGCAGTTCTTC
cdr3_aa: CASSLPLGQGLNEQFF

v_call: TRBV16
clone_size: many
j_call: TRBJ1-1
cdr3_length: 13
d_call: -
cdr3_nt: TGTGCCAGCAGTTACAGGACGGTGGCTGAAGCTTTCTTT
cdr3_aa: CASSYRTVAEAFF

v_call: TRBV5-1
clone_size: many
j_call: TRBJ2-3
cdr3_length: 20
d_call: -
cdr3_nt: TGCGCCAGCAGCTCGGGACCGGGACCCGCCCCCATAAATGGCACAGATACGCAGTATTTT
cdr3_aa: CASSSGPGPAPINGTDTQYF

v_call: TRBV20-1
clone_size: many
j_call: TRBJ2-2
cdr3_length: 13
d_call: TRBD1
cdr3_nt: TGCAGTGCGAGGACAGGGGAAGGCGGGGAGCTGTTTTTT
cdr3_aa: CSARTGEGGELFF

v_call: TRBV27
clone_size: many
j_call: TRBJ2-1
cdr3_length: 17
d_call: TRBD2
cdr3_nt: TGTGCCAGCAGTCGGACGTCGGGGACTAGCGGGGACAATGAGCAGTTCTTC
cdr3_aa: CASSRTSGTSGDNEQFF

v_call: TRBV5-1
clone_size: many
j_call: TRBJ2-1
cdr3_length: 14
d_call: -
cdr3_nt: TGCGCCAGCAGCTTGGACGGTCGTTCCAATGAGCAGTTCTTC
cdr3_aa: CASSLDGRSNEQFF

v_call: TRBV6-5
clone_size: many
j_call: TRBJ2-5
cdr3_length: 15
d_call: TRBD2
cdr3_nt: TGTGCCAGCAGTTACCCTCAGGCGGGGGAAGAGACCCAGTACTTC
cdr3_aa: CASSYPQAGEETQYF

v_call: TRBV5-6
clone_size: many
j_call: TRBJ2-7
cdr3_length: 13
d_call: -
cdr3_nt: TGTGCCAGCAGCTTGGCCTTGTCTTACGAGCAGTACTTC
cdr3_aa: CASSLALSYEQYF

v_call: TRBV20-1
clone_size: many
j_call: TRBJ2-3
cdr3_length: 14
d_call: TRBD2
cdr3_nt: TGCAGTGCTAGGGCTAGCGGGAGCTGGGATACGCAGTATTTT
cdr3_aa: CSARASGSWDTQYF

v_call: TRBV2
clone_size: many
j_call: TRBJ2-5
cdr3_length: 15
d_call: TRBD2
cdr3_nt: TGTGCCAGCAGCTTTACTAGCGGGGGTGGAGAGACCCAGTACTTC
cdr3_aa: CASSFTSGGGETQYF

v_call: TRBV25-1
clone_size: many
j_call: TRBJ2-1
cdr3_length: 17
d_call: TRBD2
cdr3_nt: TGTGCCAGCAGTGACGTAGGCGGGGGGGTCCAATACAATGAGCAGTTCTTC
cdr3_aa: CASSDVGGGVQYNEQFF

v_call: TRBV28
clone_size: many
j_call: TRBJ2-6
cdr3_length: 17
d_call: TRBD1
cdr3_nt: TGTGCCAGCAGTCCCCGACAGGGCAACCCTGGGGCCAACGTCCTGACTTTC
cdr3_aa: CASSPRQGNPGANVLTF

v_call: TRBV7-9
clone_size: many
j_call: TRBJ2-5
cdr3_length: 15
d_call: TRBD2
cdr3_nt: TGTGCCAGCAGCTCGACTAGCGGGAATCTAGAGACCCAGTACTTC
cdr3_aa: CASSSTSGNLETQYF

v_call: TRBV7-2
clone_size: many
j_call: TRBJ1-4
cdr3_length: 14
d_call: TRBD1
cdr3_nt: TGTGCCAGCAGCTCCGGGACAGGCAGGGAAAAACTGTTTTTT
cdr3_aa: CASSSGTGREKLFF

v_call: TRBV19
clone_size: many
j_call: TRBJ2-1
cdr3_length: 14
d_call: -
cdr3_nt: TGTGCCAGTAGTATCGGGGCTGGTTACAATGAGCAGTTCTTC
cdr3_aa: CASSIGAGYNEQFF

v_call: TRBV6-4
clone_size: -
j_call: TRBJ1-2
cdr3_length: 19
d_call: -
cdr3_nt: TGTGCCAGCAGCCCTATCCCCCCCGGACCCGAGAGTCCTAACTATGGCTACACCTTC
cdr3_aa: CASSPIPPGPESPNYGYTF

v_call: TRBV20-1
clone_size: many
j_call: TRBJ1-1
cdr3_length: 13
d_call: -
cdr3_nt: TGCAGTGCTAAGGGGATTACGAACACTGAAGCTTTCTTT
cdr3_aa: CSAKGITNTEAFF